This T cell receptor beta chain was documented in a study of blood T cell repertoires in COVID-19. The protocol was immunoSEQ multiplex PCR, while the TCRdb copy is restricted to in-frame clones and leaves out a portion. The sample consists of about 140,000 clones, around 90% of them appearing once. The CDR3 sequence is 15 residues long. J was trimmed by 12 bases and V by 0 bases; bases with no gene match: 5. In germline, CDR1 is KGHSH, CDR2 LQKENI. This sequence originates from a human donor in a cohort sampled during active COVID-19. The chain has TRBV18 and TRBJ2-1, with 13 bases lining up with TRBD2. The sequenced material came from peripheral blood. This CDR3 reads CASSPPGLAGRGQFF. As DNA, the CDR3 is TGTGCCAGCTCACCACCGGGACTAGCGGGACGGGGGCAGTTCTTC.